This is a list of T cell receptor beta chains from one sample in a study of cytomegalovirus exposure and HLA in healthy donors. Libraries were prepared by immunoSEQ multiplex PCR; TCRdb keeps only in-frame clonotypes and omits some of them. The specimen's table records tens of thousands of clones. Sequencing was carried out using PBMCs. All receptors derive from a man between 45 and 60 years old in good health and CMV-seronegative. Each CDR3 is given with its conserved first and last residue. Fields, in order: D gene, J gene, V gene, CDR3 DNA, CDR3 protein. D genes are given only for firm matches.

d_gene: -; j_gene: TRBJ1-2; v_gene: TRBV6-4; CDR3nt: TGTGCCAGCAGTGACGGTCAGGGTTATGGCTACACCTTC; CDR3aa: CASSDGQGYGYTF
d_gene: TRBD1; j_gene: TRBJ1-1; v_gene: TRBV6-6; CDR3nt: TGTGCCAGCAGTTACCGACAGGGGGCAGGTGAAGCTTTCTTT; CDR3aa: CASSYRQGAGEAFF
d_gene: TRBD2; j_gene: TRBJ2-3; v_gene: TRBV14; CDR3nt: TGTGCCAGCAGCCAGATGTGGAACGGGGGGTACACAGATACGCAGTATTTT; CDR3aa: CASSQMWNGGYTDTQYF
d_gene: -; j_gene: TRBJ2-7; v_gene: TRBV5-1; CDR3nt: TGCGCCAGCAGCTCTGCGGGGAGCTCCTACGAGCAGTACTTC; CDR3aa: CASSSAGSSYEQYF
d_gene: -; j_gene: TRBJ1-2; v_gene: TRBV6-1; CDR3nt: TGTGCCAGCAGGCCCACTTGGACTGAAAACTATGGCTACACCTTC; CDR3aa: CASRPTWTENYGYTF
d_gene: -; j_gene: TRBJ2-1; v_gene: TRBV5-1; CDR3nt: TGCGCCAGCAGCTTGGACAGGGCCAATGAGCAGTTCTTC; CDR3aa: CASSLDRANEQFF
d_gene: -; j_gene: TRBJ2-7; v_gene: TRBV5-1; CDR3nt: TGCGCCAGCAGTCACGACAGAACCCTCTACGAGCAGTACTTC; CDR3aa: CASSHDRTLYEQYF
d_gene: -; j_gene: TRBJ2-5; v_gene: TRBV5-4; CDR3nt: TGTGCCAGCAGCAAAGGGACAACGAACCAAGAGACCCAGTACTTC; CDR3aa: CASSKGTTNQETQYF
d_gene: -; j_gene: TRBJ1-1; v_gene: TRBV7-9; CDR3nt: TGTGCCAGCAGCCCAGGGGACGGACCCCCCACTGAAGCTTTCTTT; CDR3aa: CASSPGDGPPTEAFF
d_gene: -; j_gene: TRBJ1-2; v_gene: TRBV7-2; CDR3nt: TGTGCCAGCAGCTTAGAGATGGCGGGACCATATGGCTACACCTTC; CDR3aa: CASSLEMAGPYGYTF